One and the same sample provided the 32 T cell receptor beta chains below, sequenced in a study of shared clonotypes between healthy human individuals (dated by TCRdb to the early 2020s). For the CD8 naive samples, CD45RO-negative cells were positively selected for CCR7, yielding a CD45RA+CCR7+ population from which TemRA cells were excluded. Library construction relied on the immunoSEQ multiplex PCR assay. Not all clones reach the TCRdb copy of this immuneACCESS table, which keeps in-frame sequences only. Checked studies attribute under half of the gap to unresolved V genes and leave the rest unexplained. Here the sample has some 2,000,000 clones; approximately 94% occur a single time. Jointly, the top ten make up 0.9% to 1.4% of the sample. Material: naive CD8+ T cells sorted from blood. The cell subset or site label corresponds to: CD45RA+CCR7+. The receptors were sampled from a man between 18 and 35 years old in good health.

In DNA form, the CDR3 reads TGCGCCAGCAGCTTGGTCGGACAGGGTCCTCACGAGCAGTACTTC. Translation gives CASSLVGQGPHEQYF. The chain has TRBV5-1 and TRBJ2-7; TRBD1 aligns across 8 bases. CDR3 length: 15 residues. Germline CDR1 reads SGHRS; CDR2 reads YFSETQ. The ends lost 0 bases at V and 5 bases at J; junction bases unmatched: 7.

The chain joins TRBV2 to TRBJ2-7; 9 nucleotides match TRBD2. CDR1 SNHLY and CDR2 FYNNEI come from the germline V gene. CDR3 length: 17 amino acids. V lost 7 bases to trimming and J lost 1 base; unmatched junction nucleotides: 14. This chain's CDR3 is CASMGVKRGAVSYEQYF. CDR3 sequence (DNA): TGTGCCAGCATGGGTGTGAAGCGGGGGGCCGTTTCCTACGAGCAGTACTTC.

This sequence joins TRBV9 and TRBJ1-3; D not certain. From germline, CDR1 is SGDLS and CDR2 YYNGEE. This CDR3 is built from 15 residues. The germline V and J ends were trimmed by 3 bases and 2 bases, with 12 bases remaining between them. Written as DNA, the CDR3 is TGTGCCAGCAGCGCTCGAGGCGACACTGGAAACACCATATATTTT. The encoded protein is CASSARGDTGNTIYF.

The rearrangement uses TRBV7-9 and TRBJ1-4, with D tentatively TRBD1 (5 bases). V dropped 3 bases and J dropped 6 bases, with 14 bases sitting between them. The CDR3 runs 15 residues. Per the germline V gene, CDR1 is SEHNR and CDR2 is FQNEAQ (reference sequence). Written as DNA, the CDR3 is TGTGCCAGCAGCTTGAAGGGGTATTCGGATGAAAAACTGTTTTTT. Translating gives CASSLKGYSDEKLFF.

The V gene is TRBV13, the J gene TRBJ2-7; TRBD1 might be the D (7 bases). With 8 bases removed from V and 0 bases from J, the gap between germline ends came to 14 bases. The CDR3 runs 14 residues. The germline gives CDR1 PRHDT, CDR2 FYEKMQ (reference sequence). The CDR3 DNA reads TGTGCCAGCGGCGGGGACAGCAGCTCCTACGAGCAGTACTTC. It specifies CASGGDSSSYEQYF.

The genes are TRBV11-2 and TRBJ2-7; D is unclear. The germline gives CDR1 SGHAT, CDR2 FQNNGV. This CDR3 is 12 amino acids long. Between the trimmed V and J ends, which lost 4 bases and 2 bases, there was a span of 6 bases. This CDR3 reads CASSYDPYEQYF. CDR3 nucleotides: TGTGCCAGCAGCTACGACCCCTACGAGCAGTACTTC.

The gene calls are TRBV4-1 and TRBJ2-3; D call uncertain. Between the trimmed V and J ends, which lost 4 bases and 0 bases, there was a span of 8 bases. The CDR3 covers 14 residues. The germline CDR1 and CDR2 sequences are MGHRA and YSYEKL. CDR3 DNA: TGCGCCAGCAGCCCCAGTATTAGCACAGATACGCAGTATTTT. It codes for CASSPSISTDTQYF.

The gene calls are TRBV6-5 and TRBJ2-3, with TRBD2 as a possible D gene (6 bases). The CDR3 totals 15 residues. The germline V and J ends were trimmed by 0 bases and 6 bases, with 13 bases remaining between them. Germline lookup yields CDR1 MNHEY and CDR2 SVGAGI. In nucleotides, the CDR3 is TGTGCCAGCAGTTACTCGCCCGGGGGTGGGGATACGCAGTATTTT. It codes for CASSYSPGGGDTQYF.

V usage is TRBV6-9 and J usage is TRBJ2-3; perhaps D is TRBD1 or TRBD2 (5 bases each). This CDR3 contains 14 residues. With 6 bases removed from V and 6 bases from J, the gap between germline ends came to 16 bases. Germline V lookup: CDR1 MNHGY, CDR2 SVAAGI. The CDR3 is CASRLYGARDTQYF. DNA for the CDR3: TGTGCCAGCAGGCTGTACGGGGCTAGGGATACGCAGTATTTT.

The chain is built from TRBV19 and TRBJ1-1; 10 nucleotides match TRBD1. Germline CDR1 and CDR2: LNHDA and SQIVND (reference sequence). The V gene end was trimmed by 2 bases and the J gene end by 7 bases; junction bases not matched to a gene: 7. The CDR3 length is 15 residues. CDR3 nucleotides: TGTGCCAGTAGTATATCCGCCGGGACAGGGGTTGAAGCTTTCTTT. Amino acid sequence: CASSISAGTGVEAFF.

About this clone: Other DNA sequences of this sample code for an identical CDR3. The V call is TRBV5-4, the J call TRBJ1-6, with TRBD1 matching 7 bases. V shed 0 bases, J shed 7 bases, and the junction held 4 bases outside the gene matches. Germline CDR1 reads SGHNT; CDR2 reads YYREEE (reference sequence). This CDR3 spans 15 amino acids. DNA for the CDR3: TGTGCCAGCAGCTTGGACAGGGGCGGCAATTCACCCCTCCACTTT. Translating it yields CASSLDRGGNSPLHF.

The CDR3 coding sequence is TGTGCCAGCAGCTTGGAGTGGACAGGGTCGGCTGGAAACACCATATATTTT. It is translated as CASSLEWTGSAGNTIYF. The gene calls are TRBV5-5 and TRBJ1-3; 8 bases are shared with TRBD1. V trimming: 0 bases; J trimming: 2 bases; junction bases outside the gene matches: 7. The CDR3 sequence is 17 residues long. Germline-derived CDR1 and CDR2 are SGHKS and YYEKEE (reference sequence).

The V and J genes are TRBV11-2 and TRBJ2-1, with D perhaps matching TRBD1 or TRBD2 (6 bases each). CDR3 length: 15 residues. V was shortened by 1 base and J by 8 bases, with 15 bases between the two germline ends. Germline CDR1 is SGHAT and CDR2 is FQNNGV. CDR3 nucleotide sequence: TGTGCCAGCAGCTTAGTAACCGGGGGCCAAGATGAGCAGTTCTTC. Translated, it gives CASSLVTGGQDEQFF. Variable domain in full (rest from reference TRBV11-2 and TRBJ2-1): EAGVAQSPRYKIIEKRQSVAFWCNPISGHATLYWYQQILGQGPKLLIQFQNNGVVDDSQLPKDRFSAERLKGVDSTLKIQPAKLEDSAVYLCASSLVTGGQDEQFFGPGTRLTVL.

In DNA form, the CDR3 reads TGTGCCAGCAGTGAAGCGGGGCAGGGGGATCAGCCCCAGCATTTT. Translated: CASSEAGQGDQPQHF. This chain connects TRBV2 to TRBJ1-5; 7 nucleotides agree with TRBD1. V lost 0 bases, J lost 5 bases, and 4 bases stayed unmatched. The CDR3 sequence is 15 residues long. From germline, CDR1 is SNHLY and CDR2 FYNNEI.

The chain carries TRBV4-3 and TRBJ2-2; 7 positions match TRBD2. The CDR3 is made up of 13 amino acids. Germline CDR1 is LGHNA and CDR2 is YSLEER. The CDR3 region has the DNA TGCGCTTCGGGGACTACCACGACCGGGGAGCTGTTTTTT. This translates into CASGTTTTGELFF.

With respect to this clone: This sample also contains other DNA sequences that code for the same CDR3. V and J are TRBV27 and TRBJ2-3; no firm D call. V was trimmed by 5 bases and J by 2 bases, leaving 5 bases between them. There are 12 residues in the CDR3. The germline gives CDR1 MNHEY, CDR2 SMNVEV (reference sequence). This CDR3 reads CASSPSTDTQYF. For the CDR3, the DNA is TGTGCCAGCAGTCCGTCCACAGATACGCAGTATTTT.

The chain is built from TRBV30 and TRBJ2-1, with D perhaps matching TRBD2 (6 bases). This CDR3 spans 16 amino acids. Trimming stripped 2 bases from V and 6 bases from J, with 20 bases between. Germline values: CDR1 GTSNPN, CDR2 SVGIG (reference sequence). This CDR3 is CAWSFSWGEPGNEQFF. The CDR3, as DNA: TGTGCCTGGAGTTTCAGTTGGGGGGAGCCGGGCAATGAGCAGTTCTTC.

The gene calls are TRBV4-3 and TRBJ1-6; no firm D call. The CDR3 is 17 residues long. Germline V lookup: CDR1 LGHNA, CDR2 YSLEER. V lost 0 bases to trimming and J lost 14 bases, with 23 bases between them. The CDR3 DNA reads TGCGCCAGCAGCCAAGAAACAGTCACGGCCGAGGGAGTATCCCTCCACTTT. This encodes CASSQETVTAEGVSLHF.

V is TRBV9 and J is TRBJ1-5; D gene ambiguous. Germline lookup yields CDR1 SGDLS and CDR2 YYNGEE. This CDR3 is built from 12 residues. V was cut by 6 bases and J by 5 bases, with 9 bases left in between. DNA for the CDR3: TGTGCCAGCACCCAGCATGATCAGCCCCAGCATTTT. This gives the protein CASTQHDQPQHF.

About this clone itself: The sample carries other DNA sequences with the same CDR3. The rearrangement uses TRBV19 and TRBJ2-7, with a weak D call TRBD2 (5 bases). The ends were cut back, 5 bases at V and 3 bases at J, with 11 bases in the middle. The CDR3 spans 13 residues. Germline V gene data show CDR1 as LNHDA and CDR2 as SQIVND (reference sequence). In DNA form, the CDR3 reads TGTGCCAGTAGTGCGGGTCCTAGCTACGAGCAGTACTTC. This sequence encodes CASSAGPSYEQYF.

V is TRBV2 and J is TRBJ1-2; TRBD1 is a possible D gene (5 bases). The germline V gene encodes CDR1 SNHLY and CDR2 FYNNEI. The CDR3 totals 15 residues. The V and J ends lost 3 bases and 0 bases respectively, with 11 bases between them. The CDR3 nucleotides are TGTGCCAGCAGTGAGGGGCCTGCCCCTAACTATGGCTACACCTTC. The encoded protein is CASSEGPAPNYGYTF.

V and J are TRBV30 and TRBJ2-1, with unresolved D. This CDR3 is built from 12 residues. Trimming pared 1 base from V and 8 bases from J, leaving 9 bases between. Germline loops: CDR1 GTSNPN, CDR2 SVGIG (reference sequence). The CDR3 loop reads CAWSALRDEQFF. Here the CDR3 DNA reads TGTGCCTGGAGTGCACTTAGAGATGAGCAGTTCTTC.

The V and J genes are TRBV27 and TRBJ2-3, with a possible D match to TRBD1 (5 bases). The germline V gene has CDR1 MNHEY and CDR2 SMNVEV (reference sequence). The ends were cut back, 3 bases at V and 0 bases at J, with 10 bases in the middle. CDR3 size: 15 residues. The CDR3 DNA reads TGTGCCAGCAGTTTCAGGGCGGTTAGCACAGATACGCAGTATTTT. It translates to CASSFRAVSTDTQYF.

CDR3 sequence reads: CASRDTPGTEAFF. CDR3 bases: TGTGCCAGCAGGGACACACCAGGGACTGAAGCTTTCTTT. The chain joins TRBV2 to TRBJ1-1; maybe TRBD1 (5 bases). Germline V gene lookup returns CDR1 SNHLY and CDR2 FYNNEI. The CDR3 extends over 13 amino acids. The V end lost 6 bases, the J end lost 5 bases, and 13 bases lay between the germline ends.

The chain couples TRBV28 to TRBJ1-2, with D possibly TRBD1 on 6 matching bases. This CDR3 contains 14 residues. Trimming removed 7 bases from V and 4 bases from J, with 16 bases in between. From germline, CDR1 is MDHEN and CDR2 SYDVKM. CDR3: CASTPLGAIYGYTF. In DNA, the CDR3 is TGTGCCAGCACACCTTTGGGGGCAATCTATGGCTACACCTTC.

The V call is TRBV11-2, the J call TRBJ2-7; D could derive from TRBD1 or TRBD2 (6 bases each). V lost 5 bases to trimming and J lost 2 bases, with 13 bases between them. This CDR3 is built from 14 residues. The germline V gene has CDR1 SGHAT and CDR2 FQNNGV. CDR3 residues: CASSTHGGPYEQYF. In DNA, the CDR3 is TGTGCCAGCAGCACCCACGGGGGCCCCTACGAGCAGTACTTC.

The gene calls are TRBV27 and TRBJ2-1; either TRBD1 or TRBD2 may fit D (6 bases each). Germline CDR1 and CDR2: MNHEY and SMNVEV (reference sequence). The CDR3 consists of 15 residues. V lost 5 bases, J lost 4 bases, and 15 bases lay in between. DNA for the CDR3: TGTGCCAGCAGTATCATAGGGGGGCAATACAATGAGCAGTTCTTC. Translation: CASSIIGGQYNEQFF.

DNA for the CDR3: TGTGCCTGGAGTACCGGGACTAGCGGCGAGCAGTACTTC. It encodes CAWSTGTSGEQYF. The chain joins TRBV30 to TRBJ2-7; 11 nucleotides line up with TRBD2. CDR3 size: 13 residues. Trimming at V came to 2 bases and at J to 6 bases, leaving 3 bases not matched to a gene. Per the germline V gene, CDR1 is GTSNPN and CDR2 is SVGIG (reference sequence).

The V gene is TRBV28, the J gene TRBJ1-6; unclear D gene. V lost 1 base, J lost 10 bases, and 11 bases lay in between. Germline CDR1 reads MDHEN; CDR2 reads SYDVKM. This CDR3 has 14 amino acids. CDR3 sequence reads: CASSLLRDQSPLHF. In DNA form, the CDR3 reads TGTGCCAGCAGTTTATTACGGGATCAATCACCCCTCCACTTT.

The V and J genes are TRBV27 and TRBJ2-2; D gene uncertain. The CDR3 extends over 14 amino acids. Trimming shortened V by 8 bases and J by 4 bases, and 14 bases separated the two germline ends. The germline V gene encodes CDR1 MNHEY and CDR2 SMNVEV (reference sequence). The CDR3 nucleotides are TGTGCCAGCGGACGGTACCCCCCCACCGGGGAGCTGTTTTTT. Its protein product is CASGRYPPTGELFF.

The chain uses TRBV11-2 and TRBJ2-1, with TRBD2 matching over 11 bases. Germline V lookup: CDR1 SGHAT, CDR2 FQNNGV. This CDR3 is built from 16 residues. J gave up 4 bases and V 0 bases, and 2 bases lay outside the gene matches. The CDR3 nucleotides are TGTGCCAGCAGCTTAGAAGGGACTAGCGGATACAATGAGCAGTTCTTC. The encoded protein is CASSLEGTSGYNEQFF.

The chain recombines TRBV6-5 with TRBJ1-1; no reliable D call. The germline CDR1 and CDR2 sequences are MNHEY and SVGAGI. V shed 8 bases and J shed 0 bases, with 10 bases lying between them. There are 13 residues in the CDR3. The CDR3 spells CASSPWVNTEAFF. In nucleotides, the CDR3 is TGTGCCAGCTCCCCGTGGGTGAACACTGAAGCTTTCTTT.